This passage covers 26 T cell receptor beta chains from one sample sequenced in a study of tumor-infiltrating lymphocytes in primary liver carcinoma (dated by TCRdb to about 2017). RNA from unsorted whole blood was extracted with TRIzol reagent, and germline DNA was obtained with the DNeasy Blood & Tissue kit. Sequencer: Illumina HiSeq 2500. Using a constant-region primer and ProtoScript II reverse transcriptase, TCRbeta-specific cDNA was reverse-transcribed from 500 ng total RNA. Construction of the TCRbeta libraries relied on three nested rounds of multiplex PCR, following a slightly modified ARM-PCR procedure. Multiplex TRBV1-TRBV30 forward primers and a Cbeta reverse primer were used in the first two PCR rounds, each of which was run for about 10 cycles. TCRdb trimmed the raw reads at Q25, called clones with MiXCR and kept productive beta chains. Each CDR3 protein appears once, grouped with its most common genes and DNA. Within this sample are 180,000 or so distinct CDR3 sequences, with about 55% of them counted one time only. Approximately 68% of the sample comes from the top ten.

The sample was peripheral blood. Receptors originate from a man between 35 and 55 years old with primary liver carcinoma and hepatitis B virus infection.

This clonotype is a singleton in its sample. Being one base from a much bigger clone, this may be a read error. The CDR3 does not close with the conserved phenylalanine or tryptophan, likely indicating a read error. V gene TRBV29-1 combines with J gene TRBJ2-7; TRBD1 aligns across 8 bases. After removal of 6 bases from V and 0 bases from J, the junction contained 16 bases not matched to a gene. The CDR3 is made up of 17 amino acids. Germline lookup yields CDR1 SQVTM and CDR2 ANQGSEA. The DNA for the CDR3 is TGCAGCGTCCTCAGATGGCAGCCCACAGGGGGCTCCTACGAGCAGTACTTA. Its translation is CSVLRWQPTGGSYEQYL.

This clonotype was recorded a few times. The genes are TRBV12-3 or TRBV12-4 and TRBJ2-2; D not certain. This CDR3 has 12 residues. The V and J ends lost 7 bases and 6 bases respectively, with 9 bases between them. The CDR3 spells CASNFPSGELFF. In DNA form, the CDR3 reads TGTGCCAGCAATTTCCCGTCCGGGGAGCTGTTTTTT.

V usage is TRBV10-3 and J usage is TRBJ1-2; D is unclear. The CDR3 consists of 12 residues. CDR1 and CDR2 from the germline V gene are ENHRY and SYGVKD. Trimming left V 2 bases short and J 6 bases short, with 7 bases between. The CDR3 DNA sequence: TGTGCCATCAGTGAGGGGGATCATGGCTACACCTTC. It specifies CAISEGDHGYTF.

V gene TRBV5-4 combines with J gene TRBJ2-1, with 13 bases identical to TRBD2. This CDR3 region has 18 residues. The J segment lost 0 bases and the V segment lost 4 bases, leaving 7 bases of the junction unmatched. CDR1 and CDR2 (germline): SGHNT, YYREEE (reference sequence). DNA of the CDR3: TGTGCCAGCAGCGCGGGACTAGCGGGACTAAGCTCCTACAATGAGCAGTTCTTC. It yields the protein CASSAGLAGLSSYNEQFF.

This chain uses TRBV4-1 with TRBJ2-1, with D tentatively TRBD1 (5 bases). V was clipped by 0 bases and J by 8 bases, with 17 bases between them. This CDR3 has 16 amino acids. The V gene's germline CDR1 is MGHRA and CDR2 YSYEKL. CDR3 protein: CASSQDWPAGRDEQFF. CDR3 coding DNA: TGCGCCAGCAGCCAAGATTGGCCCGCAGGCAGGGATGAGCAGTTCTTC.

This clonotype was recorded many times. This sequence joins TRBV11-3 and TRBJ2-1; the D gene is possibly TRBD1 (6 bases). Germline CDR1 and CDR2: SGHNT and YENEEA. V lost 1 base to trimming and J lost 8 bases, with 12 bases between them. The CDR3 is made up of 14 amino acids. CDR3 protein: CASSLGQGMDEQFF. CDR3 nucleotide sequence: TGTGCCAGCAGCTTAGGTCAGGGGATGGATGAGCAGTTCTTC. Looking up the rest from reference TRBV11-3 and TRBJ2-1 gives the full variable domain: EAGVVQSPRYKIIEKKQPVAFWCNPISGHNTLYWYLQNLGQGPELLIRYENEEAVDDSQLPKDRFSAERLKGVDSTLKIQPAELGDSAVYLCASSLGQGMDEQFFGPGTRLTVL.

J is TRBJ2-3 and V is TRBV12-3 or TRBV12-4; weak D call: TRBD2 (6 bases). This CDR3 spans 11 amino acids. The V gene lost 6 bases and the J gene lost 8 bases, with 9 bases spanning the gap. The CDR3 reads CASSWGVTQYF. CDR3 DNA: TGTGCCAGCAGCTGGGGGGTTACGCAGTATTTT.

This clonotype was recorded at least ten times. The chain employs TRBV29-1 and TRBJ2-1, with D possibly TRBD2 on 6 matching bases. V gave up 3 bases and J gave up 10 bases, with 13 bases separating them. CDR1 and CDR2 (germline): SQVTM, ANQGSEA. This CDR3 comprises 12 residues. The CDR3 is CSVDRDWREQFF. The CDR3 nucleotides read TGCAGCGTTGACCGGGACTGGCGAGAGCAGTTCTTC.

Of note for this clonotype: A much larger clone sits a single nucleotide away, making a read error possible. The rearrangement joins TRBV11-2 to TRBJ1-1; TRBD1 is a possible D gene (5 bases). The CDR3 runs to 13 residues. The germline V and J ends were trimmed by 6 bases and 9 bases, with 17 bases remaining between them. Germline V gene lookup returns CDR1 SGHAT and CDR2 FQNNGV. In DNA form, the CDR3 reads TGTGCCAGCAGTCAGGCAGGGCTGACTAAAGCTTTCTTT. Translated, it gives CASSQAGLTKAFF.

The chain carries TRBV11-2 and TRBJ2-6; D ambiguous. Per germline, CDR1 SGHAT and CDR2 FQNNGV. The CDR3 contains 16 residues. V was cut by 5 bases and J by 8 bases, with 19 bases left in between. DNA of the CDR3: TGTGCCAGCAGCCAAGATCGACTCTCTGGAACCAACGTCCTGACTTTC. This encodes CASSQDRLSGTNVLTF.

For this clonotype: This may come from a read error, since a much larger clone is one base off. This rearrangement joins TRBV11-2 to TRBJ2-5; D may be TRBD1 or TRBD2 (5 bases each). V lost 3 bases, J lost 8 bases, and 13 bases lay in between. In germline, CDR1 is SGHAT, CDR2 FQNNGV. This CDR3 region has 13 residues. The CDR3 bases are TGTGCCAGCAGCTTCTCGGGCTGGGACACCCAGTACTTC. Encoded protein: CASSFSGWDTQYF.

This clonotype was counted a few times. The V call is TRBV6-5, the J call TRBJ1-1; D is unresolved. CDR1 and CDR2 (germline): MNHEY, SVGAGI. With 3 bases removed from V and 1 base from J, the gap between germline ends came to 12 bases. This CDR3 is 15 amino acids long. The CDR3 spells CASSYRQRGNTEAFF. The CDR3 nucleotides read TGTGCCAGCAGTTATCGTCAACGCGGGAACACTGAAGCTTTCTTT.

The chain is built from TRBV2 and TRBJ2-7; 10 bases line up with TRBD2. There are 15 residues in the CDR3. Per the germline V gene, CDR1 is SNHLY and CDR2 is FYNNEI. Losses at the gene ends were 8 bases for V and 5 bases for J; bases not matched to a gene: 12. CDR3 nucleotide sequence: TGTGCCAGCGTTCCAGCGGGAGGGGGCCGGAACGAGCAGTACTTC. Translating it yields CASVPAGGGRNEQYF.

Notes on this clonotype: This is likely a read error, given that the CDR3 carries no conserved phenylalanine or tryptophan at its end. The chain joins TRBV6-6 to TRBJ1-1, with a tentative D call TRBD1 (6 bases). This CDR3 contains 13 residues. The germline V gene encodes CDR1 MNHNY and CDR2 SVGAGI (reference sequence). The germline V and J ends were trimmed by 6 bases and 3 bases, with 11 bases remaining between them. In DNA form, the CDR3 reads TGTGCCAGCAGCGGCCAGGGGTACACTGAAGCTTTCTGT. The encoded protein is CASSGQGYTEAFC.

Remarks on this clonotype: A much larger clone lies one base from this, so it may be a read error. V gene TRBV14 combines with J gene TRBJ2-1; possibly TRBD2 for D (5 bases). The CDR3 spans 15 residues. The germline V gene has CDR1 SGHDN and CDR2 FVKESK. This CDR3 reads CASSQDGSFYNEQLF. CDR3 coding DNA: TGTGCCAGCAGCCAAGATGGGAGTTTCTACAATGAGCAGCTCTTC. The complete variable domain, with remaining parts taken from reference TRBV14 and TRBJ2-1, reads EAGVTQFPSHSVIEKGQTVTLRCDPISGHDNLYWYRRVMGKEIKFLLHFVKESKQDESGMPNNRFLAERTGGTYSTLKVQPAELEDSGVYFCASSQDGSFYNEQLFGPGTRLTVL.

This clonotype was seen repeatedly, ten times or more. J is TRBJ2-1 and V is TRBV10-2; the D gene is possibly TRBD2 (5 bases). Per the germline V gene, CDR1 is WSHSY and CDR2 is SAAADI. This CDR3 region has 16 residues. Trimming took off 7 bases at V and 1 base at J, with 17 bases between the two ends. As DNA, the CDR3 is TGCGCCAGCATCGGGCCTAGCCAGAAATCCTACAATGAGCAGTTCTTC. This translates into CASIGPSQKSYNEQFF.

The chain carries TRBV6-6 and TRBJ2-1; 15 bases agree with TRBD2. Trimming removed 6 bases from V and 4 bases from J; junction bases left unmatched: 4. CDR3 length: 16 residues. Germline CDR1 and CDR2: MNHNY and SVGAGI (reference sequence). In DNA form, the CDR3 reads TGTGCCAGCAGCTTTGGACTAGCGGGAGGGTACAATGAGCAGTTCTTC. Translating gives CASSFGLAGGYNEQFF.

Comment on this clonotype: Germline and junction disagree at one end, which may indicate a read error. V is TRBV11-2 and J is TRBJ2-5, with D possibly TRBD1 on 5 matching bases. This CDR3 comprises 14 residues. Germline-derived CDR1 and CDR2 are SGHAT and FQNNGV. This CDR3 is CASSFRGRAQTQYF. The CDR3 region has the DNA TGTGCCAGTAGCTTCCGCGGCAGGGCACAGACTCAGTACTTC.

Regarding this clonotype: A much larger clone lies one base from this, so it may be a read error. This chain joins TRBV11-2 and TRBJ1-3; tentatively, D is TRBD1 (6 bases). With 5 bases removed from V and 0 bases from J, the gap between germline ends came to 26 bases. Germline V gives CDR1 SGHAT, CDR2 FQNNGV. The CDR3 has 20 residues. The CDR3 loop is CASSRLCLGGYSSSGNTIYF. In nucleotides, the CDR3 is TGTGCCAGCAGCCGCCTGTGCCTAGGGGGTTATTCGAGCTCTGGAAACACCATATATTTT.

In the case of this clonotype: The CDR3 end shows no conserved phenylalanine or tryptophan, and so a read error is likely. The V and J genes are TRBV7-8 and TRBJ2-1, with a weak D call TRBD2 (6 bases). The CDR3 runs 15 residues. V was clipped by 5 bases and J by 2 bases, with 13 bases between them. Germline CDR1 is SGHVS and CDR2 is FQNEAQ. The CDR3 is CASSTDYRTYNEQFL. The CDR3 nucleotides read TGTGCCAGCAGCACGGACTACCGCACCTACAATGAGCAGTTCCTC.

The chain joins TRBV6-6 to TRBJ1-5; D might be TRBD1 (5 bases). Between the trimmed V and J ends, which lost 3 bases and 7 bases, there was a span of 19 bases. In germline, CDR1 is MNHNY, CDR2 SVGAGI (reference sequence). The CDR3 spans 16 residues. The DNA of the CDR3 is TGTGCCAGCAGTTATCTAGGGGCGGGTGCGGGCCAGCCCCAGCATTTT. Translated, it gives CASSYLGAGAGQPQHF.

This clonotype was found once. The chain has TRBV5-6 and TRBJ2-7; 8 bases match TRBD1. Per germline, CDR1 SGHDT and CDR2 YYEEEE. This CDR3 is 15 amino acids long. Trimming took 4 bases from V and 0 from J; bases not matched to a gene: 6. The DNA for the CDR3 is TGTGCCAGCAGCGGCGACAGGGGTCCCTCCTACGAGCAGTACTTC. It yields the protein CASSGDRGPSYEQYF. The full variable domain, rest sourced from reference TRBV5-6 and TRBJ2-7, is DAGVTQSPTHLIKTRGQQVTLRCSPKSGHDTVSWYQQALGQGPQFIFQYYEEEERQRGNFPDRFSGHQFPNYSSELNVNALLLGDSALYLCASSGDRGPSYEQYFGPGTRLTVT.

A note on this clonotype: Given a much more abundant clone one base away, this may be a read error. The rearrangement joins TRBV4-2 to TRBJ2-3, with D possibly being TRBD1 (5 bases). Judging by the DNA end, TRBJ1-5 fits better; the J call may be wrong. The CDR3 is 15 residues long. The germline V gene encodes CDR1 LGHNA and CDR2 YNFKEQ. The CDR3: CASTIWAGVTDTQHF. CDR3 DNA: TGTGCCAGCACCATTTGGGCGGGAGTGACAGATACGCAGCATTTT.

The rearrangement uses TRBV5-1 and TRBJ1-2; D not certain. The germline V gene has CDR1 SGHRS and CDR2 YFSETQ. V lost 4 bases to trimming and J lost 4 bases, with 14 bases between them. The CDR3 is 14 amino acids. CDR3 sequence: CASSPGDAIYGYTF. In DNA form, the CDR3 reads TGCGCCAGCAGCCCGGGAGATGCTATCTATGGCTACACCTTC.

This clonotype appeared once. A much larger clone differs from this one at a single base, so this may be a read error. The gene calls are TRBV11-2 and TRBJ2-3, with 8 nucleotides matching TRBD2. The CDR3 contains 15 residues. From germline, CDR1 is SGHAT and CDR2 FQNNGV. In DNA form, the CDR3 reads TGTGCCAGCAGCTTTACTAGCGGAAGCACAAATACGCAGTATTTT. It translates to CASSFTSGSTNTQYF.

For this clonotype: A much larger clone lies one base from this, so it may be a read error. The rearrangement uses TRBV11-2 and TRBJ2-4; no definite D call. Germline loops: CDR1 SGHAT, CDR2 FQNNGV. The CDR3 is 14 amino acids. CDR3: CASSYLNNKTIQYF. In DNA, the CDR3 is TGTGCCAGCAGCTATCTCAATAACAAAACCATTCAGTACTTC.